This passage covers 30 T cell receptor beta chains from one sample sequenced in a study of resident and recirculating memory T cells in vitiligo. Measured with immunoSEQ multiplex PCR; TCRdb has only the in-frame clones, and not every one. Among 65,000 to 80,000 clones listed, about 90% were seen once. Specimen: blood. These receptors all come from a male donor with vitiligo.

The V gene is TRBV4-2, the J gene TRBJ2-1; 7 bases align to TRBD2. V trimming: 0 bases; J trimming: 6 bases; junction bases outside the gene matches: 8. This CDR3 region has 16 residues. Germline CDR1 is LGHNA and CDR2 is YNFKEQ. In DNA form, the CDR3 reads TGTGCCAGCAGCCAAGACAAAAGCAGGGAGGGCAATGAGCAGTTCTTC. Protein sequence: CASSQDKSREGNEQFF.

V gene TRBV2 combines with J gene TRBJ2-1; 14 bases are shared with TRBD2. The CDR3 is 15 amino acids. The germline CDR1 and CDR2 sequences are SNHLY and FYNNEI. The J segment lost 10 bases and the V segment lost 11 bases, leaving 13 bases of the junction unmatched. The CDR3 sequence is CAGSGTSGSRGEQFF. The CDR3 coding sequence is TGTGCCGGATCCGGGACTAGCGGGAGTCGAGGCGAGCAGTTCTTC.

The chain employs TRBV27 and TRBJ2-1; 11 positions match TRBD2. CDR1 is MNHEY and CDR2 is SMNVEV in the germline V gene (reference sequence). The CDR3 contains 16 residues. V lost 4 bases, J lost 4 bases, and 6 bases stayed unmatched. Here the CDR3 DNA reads TGTGCCAGCAGTTCTTCCGGGACTAGCGGTTACAATGAGCAGTTCTTC. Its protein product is CASSSSGTSGYNEQFF.

The CDR3 nucleotides are TGTGCCAGCAGCCAAGGACACGTAACTAGCACAGATACGCAGTATTTT. It translates to CASSQGHVTSTDTQYF. The chain uses TRBV5-5 and TRBJ2-3, with TRBD1 as a possible D gene (5 bases). V lost 4 bases and J 0 bases, leaving 15 bases between the germline ends. Germline-derived CDR1 and CDR2 are SGHKS and YYEKEE (reference sequence). The CDR3 runs 16 residues. Supplemented by reference TRBV5-5 and TRBJ2-3, the full variable domain reads DAGVTQSPTHLIKTRGQQVTLRCSPISGHKSVSWYQQVLGQGPQFIFQYYEKEERGRGNFPDRFSARQFPNYSSELNVNALLLGDSALYLCASSQGHVTSTDTQYFGPGTRLTVL.

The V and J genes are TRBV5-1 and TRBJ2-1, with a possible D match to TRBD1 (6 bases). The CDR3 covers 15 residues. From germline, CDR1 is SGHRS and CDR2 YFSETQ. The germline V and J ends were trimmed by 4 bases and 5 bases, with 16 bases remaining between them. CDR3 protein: CASSLRDNLNNEQFF. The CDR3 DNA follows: TGCGCCAGCAGCCTCCGGGACAACCTCAACAATGAGCAGTTCTTC.

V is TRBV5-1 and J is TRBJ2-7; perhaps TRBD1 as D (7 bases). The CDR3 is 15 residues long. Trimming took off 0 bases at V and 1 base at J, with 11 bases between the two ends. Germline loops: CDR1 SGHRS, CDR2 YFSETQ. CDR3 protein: CASSLGQGGSYEQYF. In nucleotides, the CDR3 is TGCGCCAGCAGCTTGGGACAGGGAGGATCCTACGAGCAGTACTTC.

The CDR3, as DNA: TGTGCCAGCAGCGTCGGTAGCGGGAGTAGGGGAAGTGGGGAGCAGTACTTC. Protein: CASSVGSGSRGSGEQYF. V is TRBV9 and J is TRBJ2-7; TRBD2 matches at 9 bases. This CDR3 comprises 17 residues. The ends lost 2 bases at V and 7 bases at J; junction bases unmatched: 16. Germline values: CDR1 SGDLS, CDR2 YYNGEE.

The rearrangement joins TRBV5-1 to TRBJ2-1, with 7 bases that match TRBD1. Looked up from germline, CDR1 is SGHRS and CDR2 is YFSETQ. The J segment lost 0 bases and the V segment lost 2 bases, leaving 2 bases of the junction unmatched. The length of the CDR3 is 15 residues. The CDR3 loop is CASSFGTVSYNEQFF. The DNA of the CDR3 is TGCGCCAGCAGCTTCGGGACAGTCTCCTACAATGAGCAGTTCTTC.

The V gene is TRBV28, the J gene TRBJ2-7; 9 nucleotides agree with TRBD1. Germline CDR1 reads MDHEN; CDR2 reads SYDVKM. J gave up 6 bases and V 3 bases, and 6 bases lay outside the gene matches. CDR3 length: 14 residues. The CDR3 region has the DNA TGTGCCAGCAGTTTGTACGGGACAGGGAGCGAGCAGTACTTC. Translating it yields CASSLYGTGSEQYF.

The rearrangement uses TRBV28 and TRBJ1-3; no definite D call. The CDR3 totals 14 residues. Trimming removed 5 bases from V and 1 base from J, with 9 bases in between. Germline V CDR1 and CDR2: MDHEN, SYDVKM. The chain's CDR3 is CASSHTISGNTIYF. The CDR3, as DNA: TGTGCCAGCAGTCACACCATTTCTGGAAACACCATATATTTT.

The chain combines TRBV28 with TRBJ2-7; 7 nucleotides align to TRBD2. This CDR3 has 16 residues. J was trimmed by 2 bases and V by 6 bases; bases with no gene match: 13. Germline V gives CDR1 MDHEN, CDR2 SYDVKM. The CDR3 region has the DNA TGTGCCAGCAGAAACACCGGGGCGGGAGCCCCCTACGAGCAGTACTTC. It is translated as CASRNTGAGAPYEQYF.

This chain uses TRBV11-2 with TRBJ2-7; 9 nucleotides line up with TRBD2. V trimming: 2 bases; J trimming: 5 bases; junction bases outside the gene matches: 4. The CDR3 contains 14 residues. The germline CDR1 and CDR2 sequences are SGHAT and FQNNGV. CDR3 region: CASSLLAGTNEQYF. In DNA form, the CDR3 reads TGTGCCAGCAGCTTACTAGCGGGAACGAACGAGCAGTACTTC.

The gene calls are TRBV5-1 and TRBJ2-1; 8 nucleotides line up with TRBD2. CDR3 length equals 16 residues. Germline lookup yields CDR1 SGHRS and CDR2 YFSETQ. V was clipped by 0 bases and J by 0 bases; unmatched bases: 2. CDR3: CASSLASGSSYNEQFF. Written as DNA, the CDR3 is TGCGCCAGCAGCTTGGCCAGCGGGAGCTCCTACAATGAGCAGTTCTTC. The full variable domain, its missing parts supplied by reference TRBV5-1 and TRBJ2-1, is KAGVTQTPRYLIKTRGQQVTLSCSPISGHRSVSWYQQTPGQGLQFLFEYFSETQRNKGNFPGRFSGRQFSNSRSEMNVSTLELGDSALYLCASSLASGSSYNEQFFGPGTRLTVL.

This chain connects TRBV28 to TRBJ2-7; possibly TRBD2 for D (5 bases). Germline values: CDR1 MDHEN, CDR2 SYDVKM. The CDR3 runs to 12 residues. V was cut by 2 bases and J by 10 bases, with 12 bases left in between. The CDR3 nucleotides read TGTGCCAGCAGTTTAGAGTCAGCGGACCAGTACTTC. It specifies CASSLESADQYF.

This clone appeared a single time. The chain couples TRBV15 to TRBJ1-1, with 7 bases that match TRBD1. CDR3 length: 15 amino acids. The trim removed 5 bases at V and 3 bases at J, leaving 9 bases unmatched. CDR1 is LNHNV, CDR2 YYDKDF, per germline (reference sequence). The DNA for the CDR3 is TGTGCCACCAGCGGTTACTTCAGGGGGGACACTGAAGCTTTCTTT. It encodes CATSGYFRGDTEAFF.

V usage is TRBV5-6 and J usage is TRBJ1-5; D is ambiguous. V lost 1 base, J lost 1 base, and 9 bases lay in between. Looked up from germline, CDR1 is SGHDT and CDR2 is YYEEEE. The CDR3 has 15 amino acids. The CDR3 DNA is TGTGCCAGCAGCTTGTACGGCGGAAGCAATCAGCCCCAGCATTTT. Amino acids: CASSLYGGSNQPQHF.

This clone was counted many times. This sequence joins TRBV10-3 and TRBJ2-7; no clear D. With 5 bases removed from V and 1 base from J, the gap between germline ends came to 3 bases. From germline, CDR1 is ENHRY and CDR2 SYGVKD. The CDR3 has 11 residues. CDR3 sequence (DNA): TGTGCCATCAGTTCATCCTACGAGCAGTACTTC. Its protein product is CAISSSYEQYF.

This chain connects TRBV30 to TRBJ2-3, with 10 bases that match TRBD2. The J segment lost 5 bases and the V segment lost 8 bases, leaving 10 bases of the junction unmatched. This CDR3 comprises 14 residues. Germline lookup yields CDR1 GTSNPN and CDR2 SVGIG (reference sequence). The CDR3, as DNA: TGTGCCGGGAAGCGGGAGGGCCTAAGAGATACGCAGTATTTT. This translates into CAGKREGLRDTQYF.

CDR3 in DNA: TGTGCCAGCAGCTTAAGCCTAGGTACCCAGTACTTC. This encodes CASSLSLGTQYF. This chain links TRBV13 with TRBJ2-5; D remains unclear. Trimming removed 2 bases from V and 8 bases from J, with 9 bases in between. The germline CDR1 and CDR2 sequences are PRHDT and FYEKMQ (reference sequence). This CDR3 has 12 residues.

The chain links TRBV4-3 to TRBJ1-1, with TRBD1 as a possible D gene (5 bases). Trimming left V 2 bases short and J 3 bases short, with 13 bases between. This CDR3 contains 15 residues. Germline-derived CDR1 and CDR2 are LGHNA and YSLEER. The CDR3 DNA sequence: TGCGCCAGCAGCCAATCTAGGGGCGTTTACACTGAAGCTTTCTTT. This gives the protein CASSQSRGVYTEAFF.

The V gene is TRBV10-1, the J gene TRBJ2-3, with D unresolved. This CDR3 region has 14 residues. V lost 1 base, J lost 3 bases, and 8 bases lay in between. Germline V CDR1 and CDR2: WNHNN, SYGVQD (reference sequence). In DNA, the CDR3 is TGCGCCAGCAGTGAGTTCGAGCTTACAGATACGCAGTATTTT. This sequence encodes CASSEFELTDTQYF.

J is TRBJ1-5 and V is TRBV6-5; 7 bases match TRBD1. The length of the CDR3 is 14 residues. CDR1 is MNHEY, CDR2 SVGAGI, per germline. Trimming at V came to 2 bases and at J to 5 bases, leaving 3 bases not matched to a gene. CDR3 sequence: CASSYDRVYQPQHF. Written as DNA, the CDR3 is TGTGCCAGCAGTTACGACAGGGTTTATCAGCCCCAGCATTTT.

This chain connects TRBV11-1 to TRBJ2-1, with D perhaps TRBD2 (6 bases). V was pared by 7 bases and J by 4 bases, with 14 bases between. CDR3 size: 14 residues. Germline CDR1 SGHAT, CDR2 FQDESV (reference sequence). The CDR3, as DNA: TGTGCCAGCACCCTGGGCGGGGTTTACAATGAGCAGTTCTTC. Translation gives CASTLGGVYNEQFF. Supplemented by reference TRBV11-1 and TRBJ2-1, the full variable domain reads EAEVAQSPRYKITEKSQAVAFWCDPISGHATLYWYRQILGQGPELLVQFQDESVVDDSQLPKDRFSAERLKGVDSTLKIQPAELGDSAMYLCASTLGGVYNEQFFGPGTRLTVL.

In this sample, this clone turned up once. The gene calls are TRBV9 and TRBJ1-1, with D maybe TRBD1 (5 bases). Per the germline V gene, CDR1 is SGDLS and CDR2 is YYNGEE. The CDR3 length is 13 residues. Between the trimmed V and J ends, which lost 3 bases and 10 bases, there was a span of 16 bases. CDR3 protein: CASSGGGGVGAFF. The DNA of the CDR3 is TGTGCCAGCAGCGGGGGTGGAGGGGTCGGAGCTTTCTTT.

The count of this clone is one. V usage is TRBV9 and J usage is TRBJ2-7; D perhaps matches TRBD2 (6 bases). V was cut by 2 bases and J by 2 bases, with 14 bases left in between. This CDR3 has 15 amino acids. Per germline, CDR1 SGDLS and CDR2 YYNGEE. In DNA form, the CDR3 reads TGTGCCAGCAGCGTCGGGGGTGGAGGGACCTACGAGCAGTACTTC. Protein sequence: CASSVGGGGTYEQYF.

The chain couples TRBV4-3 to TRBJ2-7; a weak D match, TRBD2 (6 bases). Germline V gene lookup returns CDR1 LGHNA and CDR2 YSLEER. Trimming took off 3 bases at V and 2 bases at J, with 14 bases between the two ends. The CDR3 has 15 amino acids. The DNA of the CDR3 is TGCGCCAGCAGCCATGGAGGGAAGAGCGCCTACGAGCAGTACTTC. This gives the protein CASSHGGKSAYEQYF.

CDR3 loop: CATGGDGYQPQHF. The CDR3 nucleotides are TGTGCCACTGGGGGGGACGGTTATCAGCCCCAGCATTTT. The chain links TRBV28 to TRBJ1-5; tentatively, D is TRBD1 (5 bases). The germline V gene encodes CDR1 MDHEN and CDR2 SYDVKM. V lost 10 bases to trimming and J lost 5 bases, with 15 bases between them. The CDR3 length is 13 residues.

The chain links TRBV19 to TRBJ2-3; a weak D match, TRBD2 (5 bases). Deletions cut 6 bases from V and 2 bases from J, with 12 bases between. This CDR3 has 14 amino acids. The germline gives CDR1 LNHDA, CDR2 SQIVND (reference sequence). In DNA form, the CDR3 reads TGTGCCAGTAGAGAAAACGGGGACACAGATACGCAGTATTTT. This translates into CASRENGDTDTQYF.

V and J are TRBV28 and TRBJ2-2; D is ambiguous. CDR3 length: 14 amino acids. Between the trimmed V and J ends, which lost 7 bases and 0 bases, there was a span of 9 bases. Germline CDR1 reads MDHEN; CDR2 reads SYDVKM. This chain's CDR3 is CASTLLANTGELFF. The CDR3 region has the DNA TGTGCCAGCACCCTCCTAGCGAACACCGGGGAGCTGTTTTTT. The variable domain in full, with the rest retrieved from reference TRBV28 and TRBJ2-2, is DVKVTQSSRYLVKRTGEKVFLECVQDMDHENMFWYRQDPGLGLRLIYFSYDVKMKEKGDIPEGYSVSREKKERFSLILESASTNQTSMYLCASTLLANTGELFFGEGSRLTVL.

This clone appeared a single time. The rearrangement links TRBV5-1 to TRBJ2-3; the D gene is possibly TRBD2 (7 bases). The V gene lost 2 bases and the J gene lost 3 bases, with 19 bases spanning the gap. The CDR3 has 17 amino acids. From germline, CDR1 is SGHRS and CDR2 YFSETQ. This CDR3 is CASSLRGGPRGTDTQYF. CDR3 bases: TGCGCCAGCAGCTTAAGGGGGGGCCCCCGGGGGACAGATACGCAGTATTTT.